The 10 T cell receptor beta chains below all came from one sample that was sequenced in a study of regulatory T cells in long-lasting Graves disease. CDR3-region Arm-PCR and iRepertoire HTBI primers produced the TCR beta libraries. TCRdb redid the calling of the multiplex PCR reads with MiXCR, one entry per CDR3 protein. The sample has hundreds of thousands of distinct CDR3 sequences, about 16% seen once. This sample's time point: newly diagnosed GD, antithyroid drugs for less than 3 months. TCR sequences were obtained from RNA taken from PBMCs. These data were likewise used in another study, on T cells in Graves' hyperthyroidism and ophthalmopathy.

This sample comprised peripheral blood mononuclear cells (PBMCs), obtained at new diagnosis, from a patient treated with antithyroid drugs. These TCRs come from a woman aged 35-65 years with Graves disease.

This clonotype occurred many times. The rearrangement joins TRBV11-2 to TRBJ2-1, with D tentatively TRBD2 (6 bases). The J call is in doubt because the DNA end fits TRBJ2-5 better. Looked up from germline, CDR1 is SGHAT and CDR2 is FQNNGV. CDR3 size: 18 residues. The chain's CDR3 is CASSLDPVGRPEKETQYF. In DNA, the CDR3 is TGTGCCAGCAGCTTAGATCCTGTGGGGAGGCCCGAAAAAGAGACCCAGTACTTC.

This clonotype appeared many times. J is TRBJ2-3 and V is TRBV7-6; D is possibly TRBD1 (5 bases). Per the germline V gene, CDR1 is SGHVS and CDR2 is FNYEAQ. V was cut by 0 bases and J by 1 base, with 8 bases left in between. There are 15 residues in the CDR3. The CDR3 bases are TGTGCCAGCAGCTTAGCCCAGGGCGGCACAGATACGCAGTATTTT. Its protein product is CASSLAQGGTDTQYF. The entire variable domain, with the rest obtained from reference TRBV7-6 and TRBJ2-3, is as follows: GAGVSQSPRYKVTKRGQDVALRCDPISGHVSLYWYRQALGQGPEFLTYFNYEAQQDKSGLPNDRFSAERPEGSISTLTIQRTEQRDSAMYRCASSLAQGGTDTQYFGPGTRLTVL.

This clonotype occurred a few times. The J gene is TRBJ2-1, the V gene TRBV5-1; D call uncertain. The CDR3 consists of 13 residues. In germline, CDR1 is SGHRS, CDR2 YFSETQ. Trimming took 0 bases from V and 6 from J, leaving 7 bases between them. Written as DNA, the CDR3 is TGCGCCAGCAGCTTGGTTCCCGCCAATGAGCAGTTCTTC. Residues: CASSLVPANEQFF.

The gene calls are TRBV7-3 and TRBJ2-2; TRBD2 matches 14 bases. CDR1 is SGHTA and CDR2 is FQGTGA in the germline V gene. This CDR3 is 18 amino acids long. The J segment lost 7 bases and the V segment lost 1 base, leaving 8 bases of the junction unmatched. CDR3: CASSLIPTSGGASGELFF. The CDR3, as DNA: TGTGCCAGCAGCTTAATCCCGACTAGCGGGGGGGCTAGCGGGGAGCTGTTTTTT.

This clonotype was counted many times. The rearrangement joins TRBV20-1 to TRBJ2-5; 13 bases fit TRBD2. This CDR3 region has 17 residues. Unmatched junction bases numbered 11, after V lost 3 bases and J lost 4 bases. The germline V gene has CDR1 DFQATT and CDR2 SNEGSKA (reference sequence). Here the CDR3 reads CSARYPGLAGRRETQYF. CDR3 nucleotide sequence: TGCAGTGCTAGGTATCCGGGACTAGCGGGGCGGAGAGAGACCCAGTACTTC.

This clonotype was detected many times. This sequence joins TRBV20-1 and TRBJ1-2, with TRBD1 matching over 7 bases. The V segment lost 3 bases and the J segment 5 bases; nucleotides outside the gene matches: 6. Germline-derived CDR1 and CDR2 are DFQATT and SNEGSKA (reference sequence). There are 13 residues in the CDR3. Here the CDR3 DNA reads TGCAGTGCTAGCCACAGGGGAGAATATGGCTACACCTTC. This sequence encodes CSASHRGEYGYTF.

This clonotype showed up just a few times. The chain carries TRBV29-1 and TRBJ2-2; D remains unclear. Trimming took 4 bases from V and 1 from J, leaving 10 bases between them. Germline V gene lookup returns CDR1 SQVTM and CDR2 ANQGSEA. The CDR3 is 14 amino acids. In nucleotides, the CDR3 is TGCAGCGTTGTACCCAGATTGAACACCGGGGAGCTGTTTTTT. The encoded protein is CSVVPRLNTGELFF.

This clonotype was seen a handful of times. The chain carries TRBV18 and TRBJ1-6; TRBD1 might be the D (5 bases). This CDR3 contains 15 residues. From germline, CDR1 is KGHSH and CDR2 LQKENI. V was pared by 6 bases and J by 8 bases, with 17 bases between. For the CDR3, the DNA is TGTGCCAGCTCCGGGCTAGGGGCCGGGGATTCACCCCTCCACTTT. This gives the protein CASSGLGAGDSPLHF.

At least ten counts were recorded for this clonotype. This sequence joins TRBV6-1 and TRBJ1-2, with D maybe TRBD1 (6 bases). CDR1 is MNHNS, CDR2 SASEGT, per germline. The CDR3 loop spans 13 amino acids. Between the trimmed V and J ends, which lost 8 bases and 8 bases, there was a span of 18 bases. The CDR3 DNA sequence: TGTGCCAGCTCCAAGGGGGGGGCCCGGGGCTACACCTTC. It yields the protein CASSKGGARGYTF.

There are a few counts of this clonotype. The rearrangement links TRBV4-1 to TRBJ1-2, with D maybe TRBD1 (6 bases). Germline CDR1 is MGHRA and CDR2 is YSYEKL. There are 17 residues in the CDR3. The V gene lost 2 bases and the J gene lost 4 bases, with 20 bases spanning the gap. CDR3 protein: CASSQFRVRGMSYGYTF. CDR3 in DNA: TGCGCCAGCAGCCAATTTCGTGTTAGGGGGATGAGCTATGGCTACACCTTC.